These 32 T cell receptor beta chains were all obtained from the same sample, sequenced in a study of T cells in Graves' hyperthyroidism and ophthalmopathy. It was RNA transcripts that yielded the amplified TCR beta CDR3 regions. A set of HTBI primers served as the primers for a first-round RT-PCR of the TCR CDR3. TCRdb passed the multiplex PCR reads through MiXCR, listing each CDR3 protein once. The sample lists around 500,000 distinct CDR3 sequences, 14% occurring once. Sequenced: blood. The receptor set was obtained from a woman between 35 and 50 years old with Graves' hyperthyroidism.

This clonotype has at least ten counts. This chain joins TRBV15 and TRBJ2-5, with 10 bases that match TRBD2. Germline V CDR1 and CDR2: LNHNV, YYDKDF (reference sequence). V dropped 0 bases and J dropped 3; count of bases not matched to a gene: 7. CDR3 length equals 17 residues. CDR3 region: CATSRDSAAGGKETQYF. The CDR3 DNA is TGTGCCACCAGCAGAGATAGCGCAGCGGGAGGGAAAGAGACCCAGTACTTC. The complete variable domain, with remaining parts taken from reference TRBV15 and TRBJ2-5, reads DAMVIQNPRYQVTQFGKPVTLSCSQTLNHNVMYWYQQKSSQAPKLLFHYYDKDFNNEADTPDNFQSRRPNTSFCFLDIRSPGLGDTAMYLCATSRDSAAGGKETQYFGPGTRLLVL.

The CDR3 protein is CATSDPGTGITGELFF. CDR3 DNA sequence: TGTGCCACCAGTGACCCCGGGACAGGGATCACCGGGGAGCTGTTTTTT. The J gene is TRBJ2-2, the V gene TRBV24-1; 9 bases agree with TRBD1. CDR3 length: 16 residues. Germline V lookup: CDR1 KGHDR, CDR2 SFDVKD. Losses at the gene ends were 4 bases for V and 4 bases for J; bases not matched to a gene: 6.

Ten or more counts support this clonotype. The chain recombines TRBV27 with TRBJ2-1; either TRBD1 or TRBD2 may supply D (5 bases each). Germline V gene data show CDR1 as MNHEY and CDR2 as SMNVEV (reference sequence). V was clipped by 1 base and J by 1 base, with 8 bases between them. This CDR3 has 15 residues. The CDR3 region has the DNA TGTGCCAGCAGTTTATGGGACGGGTCCTACAATGAGCAGTTCTTC. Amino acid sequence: CASSLWDGSYNEQFF.

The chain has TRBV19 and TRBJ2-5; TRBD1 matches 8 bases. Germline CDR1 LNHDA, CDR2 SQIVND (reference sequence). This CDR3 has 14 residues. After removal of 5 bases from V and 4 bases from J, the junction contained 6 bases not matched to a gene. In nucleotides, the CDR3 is TGTGCCAGTAGTCCTGGCAGGGGGCTAGAGACCCAGTACTTC. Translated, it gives CASSPGRGLETQYF.

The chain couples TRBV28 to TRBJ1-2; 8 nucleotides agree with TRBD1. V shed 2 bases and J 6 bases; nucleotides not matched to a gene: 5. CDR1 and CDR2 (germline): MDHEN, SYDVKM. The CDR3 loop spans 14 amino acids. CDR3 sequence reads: CASSLVARGHGYTF. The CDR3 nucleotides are TGTGCCAGCAGTTTAGTAGCCAGGGGGCATGGCTACACCTTC.

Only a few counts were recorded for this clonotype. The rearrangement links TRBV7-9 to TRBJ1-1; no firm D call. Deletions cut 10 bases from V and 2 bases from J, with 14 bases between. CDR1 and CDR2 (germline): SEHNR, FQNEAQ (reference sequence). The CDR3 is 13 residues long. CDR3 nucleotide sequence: TGTGCCATTAGTAAGGCGGCTAACACTGAAGCTTTCTTT. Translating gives CAISKAANTEAFF.

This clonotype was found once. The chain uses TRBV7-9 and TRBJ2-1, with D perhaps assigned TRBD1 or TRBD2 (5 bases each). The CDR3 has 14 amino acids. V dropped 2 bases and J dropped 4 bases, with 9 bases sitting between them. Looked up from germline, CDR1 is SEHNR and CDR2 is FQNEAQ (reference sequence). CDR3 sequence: CASSLMGPYNEQFF. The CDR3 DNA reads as TGTGCCAGCAGCTTAATGGGACCGTACAATGAGCAGTTCTTC.

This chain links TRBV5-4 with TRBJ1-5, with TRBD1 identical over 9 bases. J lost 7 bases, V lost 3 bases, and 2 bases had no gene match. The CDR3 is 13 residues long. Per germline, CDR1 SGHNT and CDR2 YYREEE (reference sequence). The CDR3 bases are TGTGCCAGCAGCTGGGACAGGGAACAGCCCCAGCATTTT. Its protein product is CASSWDREQPQHF. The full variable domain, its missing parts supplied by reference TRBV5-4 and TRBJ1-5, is ETGVTQSPTHLIKTRGQQVTLRCSSQSGHNTVSWYQQALGQGPQFIFQYYREEENGRGNFPPRFSGLQFPNYSSELNVNALELDDSALYLCASSWDREQPQHFGDGTRLSIL.

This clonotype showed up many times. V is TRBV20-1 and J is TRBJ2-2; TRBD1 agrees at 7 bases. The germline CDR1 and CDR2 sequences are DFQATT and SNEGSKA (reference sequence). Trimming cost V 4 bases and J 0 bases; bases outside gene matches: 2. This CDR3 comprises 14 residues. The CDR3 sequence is CSAKGQTNTGELFF. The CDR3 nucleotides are TGCAGTGCTAAGGGACAGACGAACACCGGGGAGCTGTTTTTT.

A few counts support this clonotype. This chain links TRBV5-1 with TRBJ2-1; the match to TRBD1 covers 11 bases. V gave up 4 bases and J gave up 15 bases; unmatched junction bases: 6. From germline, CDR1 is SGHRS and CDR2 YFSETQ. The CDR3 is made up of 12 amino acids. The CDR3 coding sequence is TGCGCCAGCAGCGACGGGACAGGGGGGCTGTTCTTC. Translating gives CASSDGTGGLFF.

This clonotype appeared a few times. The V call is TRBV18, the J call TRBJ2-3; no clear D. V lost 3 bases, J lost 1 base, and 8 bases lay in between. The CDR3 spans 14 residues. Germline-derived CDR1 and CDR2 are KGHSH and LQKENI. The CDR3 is CASSPVHGTDTQYF. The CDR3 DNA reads TGTGCCAGCTCACCGGTGCATGGCACAGATACGCAGTATTTT. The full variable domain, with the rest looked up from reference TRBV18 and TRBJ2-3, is NAGVMQNPRHLVRRRGQEARLRCSPMKGHSHVYWYRQLPEEGLKFMVYLQKENIIDESGMPKERFSAEFPKEGPSILRIQQVVRGDSAAYFCASSPVHGTDTQYFGPGTRLTVL.

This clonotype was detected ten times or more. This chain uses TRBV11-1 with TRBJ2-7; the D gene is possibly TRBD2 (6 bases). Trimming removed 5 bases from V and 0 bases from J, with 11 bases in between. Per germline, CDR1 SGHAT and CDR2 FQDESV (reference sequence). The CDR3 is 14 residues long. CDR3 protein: CASSAKDYSYEQYF. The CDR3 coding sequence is TGTGCCAGCAGCGCAAAGGACTACTCCTACGAGCAGTACTTC.

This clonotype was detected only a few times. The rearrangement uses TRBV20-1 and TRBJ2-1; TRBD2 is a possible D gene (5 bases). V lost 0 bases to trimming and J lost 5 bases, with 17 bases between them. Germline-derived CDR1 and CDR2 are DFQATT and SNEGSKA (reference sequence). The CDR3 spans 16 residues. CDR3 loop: CSARDFPAVDHNEQFF. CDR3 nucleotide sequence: TGCAGTGCTAGAGATTTTCCAGCGGTAGACCACAATGAGCAGTTCTTC.

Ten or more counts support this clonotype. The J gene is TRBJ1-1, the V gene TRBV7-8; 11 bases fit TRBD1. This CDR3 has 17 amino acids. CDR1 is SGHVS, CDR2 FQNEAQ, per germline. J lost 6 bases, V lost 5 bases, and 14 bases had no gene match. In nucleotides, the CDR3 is TGTGCCAGCAGCGCCAGGACAGGGGGCTGGATCATGGCTGAAGCTTTCTTT. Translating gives CASSARTGGWIMAEAFF.

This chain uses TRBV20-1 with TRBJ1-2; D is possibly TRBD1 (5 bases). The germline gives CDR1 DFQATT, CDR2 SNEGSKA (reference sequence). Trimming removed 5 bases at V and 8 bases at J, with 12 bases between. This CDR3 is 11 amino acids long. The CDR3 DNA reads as TGCAGTGCTCCGGAGGCAGGGGGCTACACCTTC. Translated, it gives CSAPEAGGYTF.

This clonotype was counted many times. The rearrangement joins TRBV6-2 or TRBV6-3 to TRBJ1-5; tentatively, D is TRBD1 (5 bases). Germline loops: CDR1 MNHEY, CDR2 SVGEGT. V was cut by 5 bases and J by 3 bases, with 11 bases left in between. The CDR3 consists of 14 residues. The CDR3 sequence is CASSRDLPNQPQHF. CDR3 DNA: TGTGCCAGCAGTAGGGACCTTCCCAATCAGCCCCAGCATTTT.

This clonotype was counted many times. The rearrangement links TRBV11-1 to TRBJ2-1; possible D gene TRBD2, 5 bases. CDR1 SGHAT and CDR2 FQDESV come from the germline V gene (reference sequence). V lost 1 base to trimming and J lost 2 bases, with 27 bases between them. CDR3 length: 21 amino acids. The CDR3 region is CASSLGYARGQTDEAYNEQFF. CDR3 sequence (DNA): TGTGCCAGCAGCTTAGGTTATGCGAGAGGGCAAACAGACGAAGCCTACAATGAGCAGTTCTTC.

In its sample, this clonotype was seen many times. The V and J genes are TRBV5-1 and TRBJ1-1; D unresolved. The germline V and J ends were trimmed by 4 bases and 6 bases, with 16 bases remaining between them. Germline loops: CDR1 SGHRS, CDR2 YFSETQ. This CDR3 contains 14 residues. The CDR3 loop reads CASSPPQEVAEAFF. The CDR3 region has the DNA TGCGCCAGCAGCCCACCTCAGGAAGTGGCTGAAGCTTTCTTT.

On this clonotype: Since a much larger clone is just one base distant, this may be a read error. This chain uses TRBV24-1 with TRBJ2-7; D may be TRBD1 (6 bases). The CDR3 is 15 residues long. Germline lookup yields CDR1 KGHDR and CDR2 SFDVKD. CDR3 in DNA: TGTGCCGCCAGTGATCCCGGGACACTAAAGGGCGAGCAGTACTTC. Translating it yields CAASDPGTLKGEQYF.

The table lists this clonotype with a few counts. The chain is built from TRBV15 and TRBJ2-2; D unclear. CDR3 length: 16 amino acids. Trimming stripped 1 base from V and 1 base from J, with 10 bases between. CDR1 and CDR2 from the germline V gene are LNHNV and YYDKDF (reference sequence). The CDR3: CATSRGRGGNTGELFF. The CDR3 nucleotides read TGTGCCACCAGCAGAGGTAGAGGTGGGAACACCGGGGAGCTGTTTTTT.

The CDR3: CASSVPGQGVDEQYF. DNA of the CDR3: TGTGCCAGCAGTGTACCGGGACAGGGTGTCGACGAGCAGTACTTC. The chain couples TRBV28 to TRBJ2-7, with 9 bases lining up with TRBD1. The V gene end was trimmed by 5 bases and the J gene end by 5 bases; junction bases not matched to a gene: 10. The V gene's germline CDR1 is MDHEN and CDR2 SYDVKM. This CDR3 comprises 15 residues.

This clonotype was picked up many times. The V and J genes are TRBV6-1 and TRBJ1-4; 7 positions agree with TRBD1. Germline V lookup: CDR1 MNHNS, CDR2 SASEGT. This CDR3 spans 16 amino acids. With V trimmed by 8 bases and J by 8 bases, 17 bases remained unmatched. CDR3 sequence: CASGEGQHRGGEKLFF. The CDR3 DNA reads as TGTGCCAGCGGGGAGGGACAGCACCGAGGTGGGGAAAAACTGTTTTTT.

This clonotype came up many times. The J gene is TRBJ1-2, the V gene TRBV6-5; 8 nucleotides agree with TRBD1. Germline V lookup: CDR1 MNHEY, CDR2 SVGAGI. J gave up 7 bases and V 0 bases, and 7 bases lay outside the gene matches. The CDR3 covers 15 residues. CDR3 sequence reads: CASSYSADRERGYTF. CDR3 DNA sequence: TGTGCCAGCAGTTACTCCGCGGACAGGGAGCGTGGCTACACCTTC.

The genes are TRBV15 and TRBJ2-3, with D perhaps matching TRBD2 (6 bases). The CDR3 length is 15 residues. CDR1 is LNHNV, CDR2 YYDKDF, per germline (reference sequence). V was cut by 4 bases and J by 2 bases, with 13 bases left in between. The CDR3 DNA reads TGTGCCACCAGCACCGCCCTAGCGATCACAGATACGCAGTATTTT. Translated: CATSTALAITDTQYF.

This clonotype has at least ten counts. CDR3 protein: CAGSGTGTMQPQHF. The DNA for the CDR3 is TGTGCCGGCTCCGGTACAGGGACAATGCAGCCCCAGCATTTT. This rearrangement joins TRBV2 to TRBJ1-5; D possibly corresponds to TRBD1 (6 bases). Germline loops: CDR1 SNHLY, CDR2 FYNNEI. CDR3 length: 14 residues. V lost 11 bases, J lost 7 bases, and 21 bases lay in between.

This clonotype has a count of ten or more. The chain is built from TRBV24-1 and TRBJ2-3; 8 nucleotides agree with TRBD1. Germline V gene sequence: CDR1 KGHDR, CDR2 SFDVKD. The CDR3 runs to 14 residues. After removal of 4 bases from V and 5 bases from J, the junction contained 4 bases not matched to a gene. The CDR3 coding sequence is TGTGCCACCAGTGAGCCGACAGGGGAAGATACGCAGTATTTT. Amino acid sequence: CATSEPTGEDTQYF.

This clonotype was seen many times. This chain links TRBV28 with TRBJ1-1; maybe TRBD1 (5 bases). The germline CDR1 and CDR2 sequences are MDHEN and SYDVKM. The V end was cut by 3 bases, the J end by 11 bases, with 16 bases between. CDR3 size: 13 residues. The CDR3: CASSFYQGTTAFF. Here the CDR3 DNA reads TGTGCCAGCAGTTTTTATCAAGGGACTACGGCTTTCTTT.

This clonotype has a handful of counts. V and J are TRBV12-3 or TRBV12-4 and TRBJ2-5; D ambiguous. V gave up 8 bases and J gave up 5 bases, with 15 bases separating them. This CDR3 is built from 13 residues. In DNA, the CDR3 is TGTGCCAGCGCTCCCCCGCAGGTGGAGACCCAGTACTTC. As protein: CASAPPQVETQYF.

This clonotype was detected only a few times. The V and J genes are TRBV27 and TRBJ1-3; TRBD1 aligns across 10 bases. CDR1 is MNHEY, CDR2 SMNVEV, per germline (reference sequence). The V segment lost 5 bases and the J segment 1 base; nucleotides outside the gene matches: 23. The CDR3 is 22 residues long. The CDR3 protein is CASSLPDRGLIDFPLSGNTIYF. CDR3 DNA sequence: TGTGCCAGCAGTCTACCTGACAGGGGGCTAATTGACTTCCCATTGTCTGGAAACACCATATATTTT.

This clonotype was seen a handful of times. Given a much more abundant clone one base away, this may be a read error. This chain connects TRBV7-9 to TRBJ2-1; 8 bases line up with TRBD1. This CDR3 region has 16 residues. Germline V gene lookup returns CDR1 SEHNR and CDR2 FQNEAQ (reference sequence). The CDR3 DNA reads TGTGCCAGCAGTAAAACAGGGGGAGGTCCCTACAATGGGCAGTTCTTC. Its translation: CASSKTGGGPYNGQFF.

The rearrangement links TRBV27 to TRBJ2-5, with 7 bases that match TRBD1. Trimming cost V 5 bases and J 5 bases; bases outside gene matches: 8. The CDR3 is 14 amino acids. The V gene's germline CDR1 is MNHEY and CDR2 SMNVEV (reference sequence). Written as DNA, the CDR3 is TGTGCCAGCAGTCCACTAGGGGGCGAGGAGACCCAGTACTTC. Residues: CASSPLGGEETQYF.

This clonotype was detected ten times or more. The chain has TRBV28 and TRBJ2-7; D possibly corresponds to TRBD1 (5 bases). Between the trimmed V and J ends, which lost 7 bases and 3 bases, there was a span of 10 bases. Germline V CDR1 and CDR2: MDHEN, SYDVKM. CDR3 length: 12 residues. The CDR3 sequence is CASTGLYYEQYF. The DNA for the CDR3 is TGTGCCAGCACAGGGCTCTACTACGAGCAGTACTTC.